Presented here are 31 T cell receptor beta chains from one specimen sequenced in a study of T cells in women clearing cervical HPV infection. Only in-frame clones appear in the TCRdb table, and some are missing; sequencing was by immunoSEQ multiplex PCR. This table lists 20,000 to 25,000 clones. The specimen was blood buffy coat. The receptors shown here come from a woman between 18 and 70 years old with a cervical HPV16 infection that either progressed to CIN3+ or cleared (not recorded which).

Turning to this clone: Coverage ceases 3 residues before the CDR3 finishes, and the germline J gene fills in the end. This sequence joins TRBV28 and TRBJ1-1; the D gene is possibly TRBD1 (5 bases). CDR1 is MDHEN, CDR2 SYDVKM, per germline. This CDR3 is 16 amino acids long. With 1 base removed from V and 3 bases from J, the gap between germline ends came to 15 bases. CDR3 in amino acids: CASSLYGSRGDTEAFF. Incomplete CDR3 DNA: TGTGCCAGCAGTTTATATGGCAGCCGAGGGGACACTGAA.

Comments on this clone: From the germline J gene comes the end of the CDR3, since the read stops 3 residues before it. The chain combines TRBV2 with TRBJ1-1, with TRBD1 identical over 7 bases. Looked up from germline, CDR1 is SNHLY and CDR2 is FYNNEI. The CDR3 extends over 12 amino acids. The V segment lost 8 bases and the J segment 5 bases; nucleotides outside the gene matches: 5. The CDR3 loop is CASGTTGTEAFF. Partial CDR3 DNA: TGTGCCAGCGGAACGACAGGGACTGAA.

The CDR3 is CSATSIISGSPSDTQYF. The CDR3 bases that were read are TGCAGTGCTACCTCGATAATTAGCGGGAGCCCCTCCGATACG. The chain recombines TRBV20-1 with TRBJ2-3; 9 nucleotides agree with TRBD2. The sequence runs out 3 residues before the end of the CDR3; the remainder is reconstructed from the germline J gene. This CDR3 is built from 17 residues. The ends lost 4 bases at V and 6 bases at J; junction bases unmatched: 17. From germline, CDR1 is DFQATT and CDR2 SNEGSKA (reference sequence).

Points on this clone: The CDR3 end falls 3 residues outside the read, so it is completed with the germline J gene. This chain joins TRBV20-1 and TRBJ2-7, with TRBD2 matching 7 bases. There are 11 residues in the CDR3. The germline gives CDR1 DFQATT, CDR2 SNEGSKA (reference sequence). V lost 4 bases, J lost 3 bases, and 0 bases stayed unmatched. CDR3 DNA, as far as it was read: TGCAGTGCTAAGCGGGACTACGAG. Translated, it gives CSAKRDYE. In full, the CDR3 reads CSAKRDYEQYF.

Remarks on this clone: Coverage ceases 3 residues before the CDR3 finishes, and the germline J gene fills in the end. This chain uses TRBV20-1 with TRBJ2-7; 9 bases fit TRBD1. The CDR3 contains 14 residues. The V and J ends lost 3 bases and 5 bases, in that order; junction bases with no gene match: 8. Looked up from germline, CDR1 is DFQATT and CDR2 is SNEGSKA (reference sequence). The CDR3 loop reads CSASGGDRDHEQYF. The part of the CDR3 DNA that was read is TGCAGTGCTAGTGGGGGGGACAGGGACCACGAG.

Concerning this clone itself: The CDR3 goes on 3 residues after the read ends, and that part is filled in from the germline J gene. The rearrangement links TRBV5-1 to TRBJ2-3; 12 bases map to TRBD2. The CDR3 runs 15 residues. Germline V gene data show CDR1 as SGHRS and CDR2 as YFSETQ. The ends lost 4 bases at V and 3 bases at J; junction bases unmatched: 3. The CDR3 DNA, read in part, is TGCGCCAGCAGCCGTCTAGCGGGAGGGACAGATACG. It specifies CASSRLAGGTDT. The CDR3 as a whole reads CASSRLAGGTDTQYF.

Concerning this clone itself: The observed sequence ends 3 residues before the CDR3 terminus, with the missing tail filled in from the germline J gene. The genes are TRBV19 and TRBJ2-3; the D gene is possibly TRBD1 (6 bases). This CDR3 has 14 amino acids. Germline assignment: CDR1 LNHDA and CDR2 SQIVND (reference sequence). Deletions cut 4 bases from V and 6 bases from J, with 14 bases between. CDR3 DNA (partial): TGTGCCAGTAGTAGCTCTCCACAGGGTGATACG. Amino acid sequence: CASSSSPQGDT. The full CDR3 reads CASSSSPQGDTQYF.

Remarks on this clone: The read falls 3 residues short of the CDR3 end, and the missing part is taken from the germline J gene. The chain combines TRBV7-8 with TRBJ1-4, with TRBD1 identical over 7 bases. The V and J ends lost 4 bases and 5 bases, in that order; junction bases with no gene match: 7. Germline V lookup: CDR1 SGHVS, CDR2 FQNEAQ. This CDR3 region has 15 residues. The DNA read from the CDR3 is TGTGCCAGCAGCTCGTGGACAGGCGAGAATGAAAAA. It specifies CASSSWTGENEK. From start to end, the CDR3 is CASSSWTGENEKLFF. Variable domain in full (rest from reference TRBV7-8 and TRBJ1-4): GAGVSQSPRYKVAKRGQDVALRCDPISGHVSLFWYQQALGQGPEFLTYFQNEAQLDKSGLPSDRFFAERPEGSVSTLKIQRTQQEDSAVYLCASSSWTGENEKLFFGSGTQLSVL.

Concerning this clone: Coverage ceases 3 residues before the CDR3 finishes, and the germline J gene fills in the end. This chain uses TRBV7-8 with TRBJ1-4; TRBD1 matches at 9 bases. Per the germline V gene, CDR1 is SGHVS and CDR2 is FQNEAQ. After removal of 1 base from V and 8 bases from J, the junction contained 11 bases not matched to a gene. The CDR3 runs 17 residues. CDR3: CASSLGGGQGIREKLFF. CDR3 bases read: TGTGCCAGCAGCTTAGGGGGGGGACAGGGCATTCGAGAAAAA.

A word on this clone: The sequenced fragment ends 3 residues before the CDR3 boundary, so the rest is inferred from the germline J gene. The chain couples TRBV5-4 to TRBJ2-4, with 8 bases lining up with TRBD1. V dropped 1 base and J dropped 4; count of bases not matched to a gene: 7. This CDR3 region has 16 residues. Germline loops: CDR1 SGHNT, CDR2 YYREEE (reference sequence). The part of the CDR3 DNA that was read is TGTGCCAGCAGCTTGTACAGGGGGGCCAATAAAAACATT. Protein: CASSLYRGANKNI. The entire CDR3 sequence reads CASSLYRGANKNIQYF.

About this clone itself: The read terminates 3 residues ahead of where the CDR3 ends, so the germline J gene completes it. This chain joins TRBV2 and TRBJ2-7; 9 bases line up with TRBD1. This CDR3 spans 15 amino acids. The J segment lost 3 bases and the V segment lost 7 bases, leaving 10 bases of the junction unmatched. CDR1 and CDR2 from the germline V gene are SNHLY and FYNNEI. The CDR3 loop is CASNEPGQGGYEQYF. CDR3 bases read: TGTGCCAGCAATGAGCCGGGACAGGGTGGCTACGAG.

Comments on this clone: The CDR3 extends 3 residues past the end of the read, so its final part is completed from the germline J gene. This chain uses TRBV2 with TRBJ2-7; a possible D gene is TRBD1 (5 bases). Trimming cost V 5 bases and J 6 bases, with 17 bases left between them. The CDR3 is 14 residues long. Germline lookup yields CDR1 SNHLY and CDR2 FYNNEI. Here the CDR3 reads CASSHPLQGSEQYF. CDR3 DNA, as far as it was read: TGTGCCAGCAGTCACCCCCTCCAGGGTAGCGAG.

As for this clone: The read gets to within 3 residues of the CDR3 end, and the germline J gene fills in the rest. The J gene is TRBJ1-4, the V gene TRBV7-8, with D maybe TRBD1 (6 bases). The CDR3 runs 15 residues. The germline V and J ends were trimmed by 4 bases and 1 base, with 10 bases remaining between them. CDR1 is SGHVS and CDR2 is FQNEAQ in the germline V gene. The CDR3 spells CASSSRTVTNEKLFF. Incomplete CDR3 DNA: TGTGCCAGCAGCTCTCGGACAGTAACTAATGAAAAA.

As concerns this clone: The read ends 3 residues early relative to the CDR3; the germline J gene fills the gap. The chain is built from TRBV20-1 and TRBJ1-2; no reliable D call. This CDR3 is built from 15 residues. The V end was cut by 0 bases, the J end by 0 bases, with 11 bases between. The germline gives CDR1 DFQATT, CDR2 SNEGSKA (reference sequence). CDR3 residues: CSARDLAPTNYGYTF. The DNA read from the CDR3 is TGCAGTGCTAGAGATTTGGCACCGACTAACTATGGC.

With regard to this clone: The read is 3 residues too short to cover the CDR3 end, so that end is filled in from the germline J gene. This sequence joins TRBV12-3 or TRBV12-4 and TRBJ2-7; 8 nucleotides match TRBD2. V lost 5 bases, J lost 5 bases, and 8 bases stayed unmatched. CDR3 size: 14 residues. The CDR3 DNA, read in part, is TGTGCCAGCAGTATCCCCGGGACTAGAGACGAG. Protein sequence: CASSIPGTRDE. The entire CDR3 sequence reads CASSIPGTRDEQYF.

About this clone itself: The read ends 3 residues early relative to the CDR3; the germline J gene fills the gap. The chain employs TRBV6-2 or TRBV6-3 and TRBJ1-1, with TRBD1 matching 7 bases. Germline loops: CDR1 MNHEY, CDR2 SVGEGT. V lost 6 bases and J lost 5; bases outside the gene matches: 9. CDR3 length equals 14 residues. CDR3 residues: CASSSNRGCTEAFF. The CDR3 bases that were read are TGTGCCAGCAGCTCGAACAGGGGATGTACTGAA.

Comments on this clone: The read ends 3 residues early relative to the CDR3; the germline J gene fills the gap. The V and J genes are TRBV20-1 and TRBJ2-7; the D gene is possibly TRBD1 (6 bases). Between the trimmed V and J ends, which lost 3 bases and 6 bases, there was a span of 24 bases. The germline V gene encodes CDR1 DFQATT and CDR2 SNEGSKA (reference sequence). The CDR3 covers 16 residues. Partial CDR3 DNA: TGCAGTGCTAGCAGAGGGGGTGGCCTTGGGGGTGGCGAG. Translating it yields CSASRGGGLGGGE. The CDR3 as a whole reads CSASRGGGLGGGEQYF.

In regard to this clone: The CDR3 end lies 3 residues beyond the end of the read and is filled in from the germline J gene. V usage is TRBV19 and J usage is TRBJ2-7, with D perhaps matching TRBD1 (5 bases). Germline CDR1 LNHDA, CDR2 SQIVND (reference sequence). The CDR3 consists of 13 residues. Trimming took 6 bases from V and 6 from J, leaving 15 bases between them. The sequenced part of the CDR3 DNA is TGTGCCAGTAGGCCCGGGCAGGGCCGCGAG. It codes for CASRPGQGRE. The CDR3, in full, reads CASRPGQGREQYF. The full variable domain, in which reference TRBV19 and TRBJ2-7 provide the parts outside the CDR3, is DGGITQSPKYLFRKEGQNVTLSCEQNLNHDAMYWYRQDPGQGLRLIYYSQIVNDFQKGDIAEGYSVSREKKESFPLTVTSAQKNPTAFYLCASRPGQGREQYFGPGTRLTVT.

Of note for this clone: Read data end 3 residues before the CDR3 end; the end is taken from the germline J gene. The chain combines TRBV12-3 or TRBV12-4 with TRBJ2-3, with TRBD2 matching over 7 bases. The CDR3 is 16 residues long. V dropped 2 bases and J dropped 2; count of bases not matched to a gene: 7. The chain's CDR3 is CASSLYSSGNTDTQYF. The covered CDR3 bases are TGTGCCAGCAGTTTATATTCTAGCGGAAACACAGATACG.

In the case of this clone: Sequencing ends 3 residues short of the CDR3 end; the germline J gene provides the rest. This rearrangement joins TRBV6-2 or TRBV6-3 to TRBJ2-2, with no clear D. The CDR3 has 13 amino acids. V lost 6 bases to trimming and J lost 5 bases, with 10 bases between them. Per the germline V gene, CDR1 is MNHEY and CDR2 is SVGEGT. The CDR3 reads CASSPGWTGELFF. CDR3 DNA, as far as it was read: TGTGCCAGCAGCCCCGGGTGGACCGGGGAG.

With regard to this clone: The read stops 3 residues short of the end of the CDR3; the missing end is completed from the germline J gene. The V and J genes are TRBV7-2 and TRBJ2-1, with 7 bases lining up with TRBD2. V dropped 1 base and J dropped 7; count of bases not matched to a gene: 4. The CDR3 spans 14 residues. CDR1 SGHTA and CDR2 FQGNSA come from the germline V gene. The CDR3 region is CASSLGGRGNEQFF. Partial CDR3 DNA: TGTGCCAGCAGCTTAGGCGGGAGAGGGAATGAG.

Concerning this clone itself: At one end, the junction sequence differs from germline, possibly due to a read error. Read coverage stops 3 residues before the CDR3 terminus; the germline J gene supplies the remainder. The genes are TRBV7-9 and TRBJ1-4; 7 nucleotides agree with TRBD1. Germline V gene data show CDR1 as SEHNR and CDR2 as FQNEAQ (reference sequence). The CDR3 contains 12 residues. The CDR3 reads CSSSLEGQELFF. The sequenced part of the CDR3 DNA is TGTTCCAGCAGCTTAGAAGGACAGGAA. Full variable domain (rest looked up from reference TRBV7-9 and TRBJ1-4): DTGVSQNPRHKITKRGQNVTFRCDPISEHNRLYWYRQTLGQGPEFLTYFQNEAQLEKSRLLSDRFSAERPKGSFSTLEIQRTEQGDSAMYLCSSSLEGQELFFGSGTQLSVL.

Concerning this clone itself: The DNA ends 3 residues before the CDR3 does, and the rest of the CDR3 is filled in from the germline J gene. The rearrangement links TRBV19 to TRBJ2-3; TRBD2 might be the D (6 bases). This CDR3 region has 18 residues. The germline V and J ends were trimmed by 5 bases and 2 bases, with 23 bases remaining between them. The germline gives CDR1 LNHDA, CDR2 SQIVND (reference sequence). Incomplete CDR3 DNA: TGTGCCAGTAGTCACACCCACCGTCGCGGGGCGAACACAGATACG. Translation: CASSHTHRRGANTDT. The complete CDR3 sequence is CASSHTHRRGANTDTQYF.

CDR3 loop: CASSLRDKYYGYTF. The DNA read from the CDR3 is TGTGCCAGCAGTTTAAGGGACAAGTACTATGGC. V usage is TRBV28 and J usage is TRBJ1-2, with D possibly matching TRBD1 (6 bases). Read data end 3 residues before the CDR3 end; the end is taken from the germline J gene. Germline-derived CDR1 and CDR2 are MDHEN and SYDVKM. This CDR3 spans 14 amino acids. The V end lost 2 bases, the J end lost 3 bases, and 10 bases lay between the germline ends.

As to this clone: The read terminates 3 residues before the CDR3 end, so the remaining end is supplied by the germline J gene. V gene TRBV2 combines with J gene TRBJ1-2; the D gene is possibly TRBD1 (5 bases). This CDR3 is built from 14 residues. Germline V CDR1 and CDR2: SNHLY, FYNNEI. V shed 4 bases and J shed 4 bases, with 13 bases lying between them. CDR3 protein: CASSAARAAYGYTF. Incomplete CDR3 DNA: TGTGCCAGCAGTGCCGCCAGGGCCGCCTATGGC.

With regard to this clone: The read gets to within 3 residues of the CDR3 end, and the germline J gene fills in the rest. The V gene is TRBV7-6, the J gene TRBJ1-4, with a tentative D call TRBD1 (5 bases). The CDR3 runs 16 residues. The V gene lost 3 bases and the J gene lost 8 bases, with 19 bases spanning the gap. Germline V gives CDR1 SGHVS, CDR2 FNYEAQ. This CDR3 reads CASSLVLSTGAEKLFF. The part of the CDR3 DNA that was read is TGTGCCAGCAGCTTGGTTCTATCAACAGGAGCAGAAAAA.

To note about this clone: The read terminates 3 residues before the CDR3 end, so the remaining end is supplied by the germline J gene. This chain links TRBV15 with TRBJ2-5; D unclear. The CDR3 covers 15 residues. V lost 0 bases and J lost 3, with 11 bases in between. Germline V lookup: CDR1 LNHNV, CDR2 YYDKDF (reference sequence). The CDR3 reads CATSRDKAPEETQYF. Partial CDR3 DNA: TGTGCCACCAGCAGAGATAAGGCCCCCGAAGAGACC.

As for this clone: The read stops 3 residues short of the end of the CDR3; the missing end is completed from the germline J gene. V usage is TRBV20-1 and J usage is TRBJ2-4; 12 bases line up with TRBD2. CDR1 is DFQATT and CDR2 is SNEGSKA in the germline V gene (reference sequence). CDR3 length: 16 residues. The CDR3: CSAHPPGTSGPEDQYF. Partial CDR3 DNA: TGCAGTGCTCACCCTCCCGGGACTAGCGGGCCGGAGGAT.

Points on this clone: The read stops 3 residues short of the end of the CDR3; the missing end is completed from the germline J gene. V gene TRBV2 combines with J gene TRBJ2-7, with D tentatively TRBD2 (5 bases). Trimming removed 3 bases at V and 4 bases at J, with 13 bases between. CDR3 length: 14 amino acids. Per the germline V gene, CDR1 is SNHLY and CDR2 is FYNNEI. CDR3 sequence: CASSDSGSVYEQYF. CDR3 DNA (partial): TGTGCCAGCAGTGACTCGGGGTCCGTGTACGAG.

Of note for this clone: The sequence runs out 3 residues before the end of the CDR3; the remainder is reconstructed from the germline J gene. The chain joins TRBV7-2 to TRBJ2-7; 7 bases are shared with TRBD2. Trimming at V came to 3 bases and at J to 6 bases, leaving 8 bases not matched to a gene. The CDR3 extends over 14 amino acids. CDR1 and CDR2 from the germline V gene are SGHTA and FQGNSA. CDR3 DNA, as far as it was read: TGTGCCAGCAGCTTGACTAGCCCCGGGCGCGAG. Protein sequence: CASSLTSPGRE. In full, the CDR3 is CASSLTSPGREQYF. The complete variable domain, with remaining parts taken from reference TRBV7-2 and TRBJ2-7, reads GAGVSQSPSNKVTEKGKDVELRCDPISGHTALYWYRQSLGQGLEFLIYFQGNSAPDKSGLPSDRFSAERTGGSVSTLTIQRTQQEDSAVYLCASSLTSPGREQYFGPGTRLTVT.

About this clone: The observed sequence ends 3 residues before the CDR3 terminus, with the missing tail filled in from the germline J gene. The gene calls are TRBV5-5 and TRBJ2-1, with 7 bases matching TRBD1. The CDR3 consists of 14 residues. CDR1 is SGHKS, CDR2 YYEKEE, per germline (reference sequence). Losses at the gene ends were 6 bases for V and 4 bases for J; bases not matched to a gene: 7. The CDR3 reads CASNRDSLYNEQFF. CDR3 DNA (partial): TGTGCCAGCAACCGGGACAGCCTTTACAATGAG.